The 5 T cell receptor beta chains presented below share a single source sample, sequenced in a study of T cells in Graves' hyperthyroidism and ophthalmopathy (dated by TCRdb to between 2018 and 2021). Library preparation was by multiplex PCR. These reads were obtained on an Illumina HiSeq 2000. The TCR beta CDR3 regions were amplified from the RNA transcripts. The first round of RT-PCR for the TCR CDR3 was performed with the HTBI primer set and the Qiagen OneStep RT-PCR kit. TCRdb trimmed the raw reads at Q25, called clones with MiXCR and kept productive beta chains. Rows with a matching CDR3 protein are joined into one entry that keeps the most common DNA and genes. For this sample there are roughly 800,000 distinct CDR3 sequences; 35% to 45% appear just once. The ten largest clones represent 8.9% of the sample. Input material: blood. These receptors all stem from a man younger than 35 with Graves' hyperthyroidism.

The table lists this clonotype with many counts. The rearrangement joins TRBV14 to TRBJ1-1; a weak D match, TRBD1 (6 bases). The CDR3 has 14 amino acids. Germline-derived CDR1 and CDR2 are SGHDN and FVKESK. Between the trimmed V and J ends, which lost 2 bases and 4 bases, there was a span of 11 bases. CDR3 in DNA: TGTGCCAGCAGCCAACAGGGGCAACGCACTGAAGCTTTCTTT. It specifies CASSQQGQRTEAFF.

This clonotype has only a few counts. This sequence joins TRBV9 and TRBJ2-5; a possible D gene is TRBD2 (6 bases). Trimming pared 5 bases from V and 5 bases from J, leaving 19 bases between. The CDR3 length is 15 residues. Germline V gene data show CDR1 as SGDLS and CDR2 as YYNGEE. The CDR3 DNA reads as TGTGCCAGCAGTGGTTCGGGAGCCCGGCGGGAGACCCAGTACTTC. It translates to CASSGSGARRETQYF.

About this clonotype itself: This could be a read error, since a much larger clone is one nucleotide away. The CDR3, as DNA: TGCAGTGTGGTTGACAGAGTTTATGGCTACACCTTC. This translates into CSVVDRVYGYTF. The chain combines TRBV20-1 with TRBJ1-2; TRBD1 is a possible D gene (5 bases). Per germline, CDR1 DFQATT and CDR2 SNEGSKA (reference sequence). This CDR3 has 12 residues. Trimming cost V 7 bases and J 5 bases, with 14 bases left between them.

Concerning this clonotype itself: At one of its ends the junction is not consistent with the germline gene, which may arise from a read error. The rearrangement joins TRBV14 to TRBJ2-7; D is uncertain. Germline V gene lookup returns CDR1 SGHDN and CDR2 FVKESK. CDR3 size: 12 residues. The CDR3 coding sequence is TGTGCCAGAAGCCAAAACTCTTACGAGCAGTACTTC. Translating gives CARSQNSYEQYF.

This clonotype occurred a few times. The V call is TRBV9, the J call TRBJ2-5, with 10 bases identical to TRBD2. This CDR3 region has 14 residues. The junction had 3 bases not matched to a gene; V was cut back by 3 bases and J by 4 bases. From germline, CDR1 is SGDLS and CDR2 YYNGEE. The CDR3 sequence is CASSASGSGETQYF. CDR3 bases: TGTGCCAGCAGCGCTAGCGGGAGTGGAGAGACCCAGTACTTC.